The present TCR beta chain was sequenced within a study of a mutant IDH1 vaccine in newly diagnosed glioma. On the study more broadly: Patients got radiotherapy, temozolomide, or both beforehand, and most got both.

The assay was immunoSEQ multiplex PCR, and TCRdb's table has in-frame clones only and misses some. This sample has roughly 62,000 clones, with roughly four fifths found just once. This sample's time point: week 5, during vaccination. Vaccination used 300 ug of mutant IDH1 20-mer peptide per dose, with topical imiquimod. Notes on this clone: Its antigen is undetermined.

The length of the CDR3 is 16 residues. With V trimmed by 4 bases and J by 2 bases, 6 bases remained unmatched. The V gene's germline CDR1 is SGDLS and CDR2 YYNGEE. Overall study results and limits: Most patients, 85% to 95%, showed vaccine-induced immune responses.

The sequence derives from a woman aged 50 to 60 with glioma. The rearrangement uses TRBV9 and TRBJ2-2; 9 bases fit TRBD1. The material sequenced was PBMCs, taken from a glioma patient whose treatment included an IDH1 peptide vaccine. The DNA of the CDR3 is TGTGCCAGCAGCCCCCGGACAGGGGTAAACACCGGGGAGCTGTTTTTT. It encodes CASSPRTGVNTGELFF.